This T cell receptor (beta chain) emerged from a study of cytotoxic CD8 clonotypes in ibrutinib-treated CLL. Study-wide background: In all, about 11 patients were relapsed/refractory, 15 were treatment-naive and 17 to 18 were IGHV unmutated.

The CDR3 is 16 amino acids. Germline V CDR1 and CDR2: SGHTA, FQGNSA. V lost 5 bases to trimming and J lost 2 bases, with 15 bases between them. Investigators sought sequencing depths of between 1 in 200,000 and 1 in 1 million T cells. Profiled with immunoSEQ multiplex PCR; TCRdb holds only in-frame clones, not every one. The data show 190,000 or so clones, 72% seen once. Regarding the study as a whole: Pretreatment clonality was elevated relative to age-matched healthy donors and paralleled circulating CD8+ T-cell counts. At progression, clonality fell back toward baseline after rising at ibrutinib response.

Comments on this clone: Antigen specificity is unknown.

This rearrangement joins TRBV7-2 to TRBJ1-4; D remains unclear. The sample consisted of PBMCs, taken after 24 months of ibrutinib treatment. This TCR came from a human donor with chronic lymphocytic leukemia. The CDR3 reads CASSTGPGATNEKLFF. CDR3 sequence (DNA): TGTGCCAGCAGCACGGGCCCCGGCGCCACTAATGAAAAACTGTTTTTT.